The 24 T cell receptor beta chains below come from one sample, sequenced in a study of blood T cells in healthy people across ages. The authors ran a second PCR of 7 to 11 cycles using a sample-barcoded 5' primer and a J-beta primer mix. One entry per CDR3 protein, called by TCRdb with MiXCR from the 5' RACE reads. The sample yields 780,000 or so distinct CDR3 sequences, roughly 56% seen once. Material: blood. These receptors originate from a man aged 40-55 years in good health.

The V call is TRBV4-3, the J call TRBJ2-5; D is possibly TRBD2 (6 bases). The germline V gene has CDR1 LGHNA and CDR2 YSLEER. With 0 bases removed from V and 11 bases from J, the gap between germline ends came to 16 bases. This CDR3 comprises 14 residues. The CDR3 reads CASSQERNRGEQYF. CDR3 DNA: TGCGCCAGCAGCCAAGAACGGAACCGCGGGGAGCAGTACTTC.

The rearrangement uses TRBV29-1 and TRBJ1-5, with a possible D match to TRBD1 (5 bases). Germline-derived CDR1 and CDR2 are SQVTM and ANQGSEA. Trimming left V 4 bases short and J 2 bases short, with 18 bases between. The length of the CDR3 is 16 residues. The CDR3: CSVVTETGWGNQPQHF. For the CDR3, the DNA is TGCAGCGTTGTTACGGAAACAGGTTGGGGCAATCAGCCCCAGCATTTT.

The gene calls are TRBV7-2 and TRBJ2-7; TRBD2 aligns across 13 bases. The length of the CDR3 is 15 residues. Germline loops: CDR1 SGHTA, CDR2 FQGNSA. The V and J ends lost 1 base and 12 bases, in that order; junction bases with no gene match: 9. CDR3 bases: TGTGCCAGCAGCTTAGTGGCACTAGCGGGAGGGCGATGGTACTTC. Translating gives CASSLVALAGGRWYF.

The chain joins TRBV9 to TRBJ2-7; D may be TRBD1 (5 bases). V lost 0 bases, J lost 10 bases, and 20 bases lay in between. The CDR3 is 15 residues long. The germline V gene has CDR1 SGDLS and CDR2 YYNGEE. The chain's CDR3 is CASSVATDREGEQYF. The CDR3 DNA reads TGTGCCAGCAGCGTAGCTACGGATAGAGAAGGGGAACAGTACTTC.

The V gene is TRBV20-1, the J gene TRBJ2-7; 8 nucleotides align to TRBD2. The CDR3 is made up of 15 amino acids. The trim removed 3 bases at V and 3 bases at J, leaving 10 bases unmatched. Germline assignment: CDR1 DFQATT and CDR2 SNEGSKA (reference sequence). The chain's CDR3 is CSASIPGGGFYEQYF. The CDR3 DNA is TGCAGTGCTAGCATCCCAGGCGGGGGGTTCTACGAGCAGTACTTC.

Here the CDR3 reads CASSMDRAGYEQYF. The CDR3 DNA sequence: TGCGCCAGCAGCATGGACAGGGCGGGCTACGAGCAGTACTTC. The gene calls are TRBV5-1 and TRBJ2-5, with TRBD1 matching 8 bases. The closer fit of TRBJ2-7 to the DNA end suggests the J call may be wrong. The length of the CDR3 is 14 residues. The germline gives CDR1 SGHRS, CDR2 YFSETQ.

The chain joins TRBV12-3 or TRBV12-4 to TRBJ2-7; 11 bases match TRBD2. Germline trimming cut 1 base from V and 6 bases from J; bases unmatched to any gene: 8. The CDR3 contains 16 residues. CDR3 in amino acids: CASSLGLAGPEGEQYF. CDR3 DNA sequence: TGTGCCAGCAGTTTAGGACTAGCGGGGCCGGAAGGCGAGCAGTACTTC.

As regards this clonotype: A read error is possible here, since a much larger clone lies one base away. The CDR3 DNA is TGCAGCCCTCGAGTCGGAGAGACCCAGTTCTTC. Translated, it gives CSPRVGETQFF. The chain carries TRBV29-1 and TRBJ2-1; D unresolved. Trimming removed 8 bases from V and 13 bases from J, with 18 bases in between. This CDR3 has 11 amino acids. Germline V gene lookup returns CDR1 SQVTM and CDR2 ANQGSEA.

The chain couples TRBV6-2 or TRBV6-3 to TRBJ2-3, with a tentative D call TRBD2 (6 bases). Germline V gives CDR1 MNHEY, CDR2 SVGEGT. The CDR3 sequence is 16 residues long. V lost 8 bases, J lost 0 bases, and 18 bases lay in between. The CDR3 region has the DNA TGTGCCAGCCGGGGGACCGGCGGCGGTAGCACAGATACGCAGTATTTT. It is translated as CASRGTGGGSTDTQYF.

The rearrangement links TRBV4-2 to TRBJ1-1, with D unclear. Deletions cut 0 bases from V and 12 bases from J, with 14 bases between. Germline CDR1 and CDR2: LGHNA and YNFKEQ. The CDR3 is 13 residues long. CDR3 nucleotide sequence: TGTGCCAGCAGCCAAGAGGGAGTCTTGGCAACTTTCTTT. It codes for CASSQEGVLATFF.

V usage is TRBV14 and J usage is TRBJ2-5, with D possibly being TRBD2 (5 bases). The CDR3 is made up of 15 amino acids. With 4 bases removed from V and 10 bases from J, the gap between germline ends came to 22 bases. Germline loops: CDR1 SGHDN, CDR2 FVKESK. The CDR3 nucleotides read TGTGCCAGCAGCCGATTACGGGTCCCCGCGGGTGTCCAGTACTTC. Protein product: CASSRLRVPAGVQYF.

As for this clonotype: One junction end disagrees with the germline gene, perhaps due to a read error. The chain couples TRBV7-3 to TRBJ2-5; no clear D gene. The J call may be incorrect, as the DNA end agrees better with TRBJ2-7. Germline V gene lookup returns CDR1 SGHTA and CDR2 FQGTGA. The CDR3 consists of 13 residues. The CDR3 DNA sequence: TGTGCCAGTAGCTTAGTGGGCAGAGACGAGCAGTACTTC. Translation: CASSLVGRDEQYF.

The V call is TRBV29-1, the J call TRBJ1-2; TRBD1 is a possible D gene (5 bases). Germline V gene data show CDR1 as SQVTM and CDR2 as ANQGSEA. The CDR3 is made up of 12 amino acids. V lost 3 bases and J lost 5, with 10 bases in between. The CDR3 bases are TGCAGCGTTGAGGGACGGTGGTATGGCTACACCTTC. Translated: CSVEGRWYGYTF.

The rearrangement uses TRBV7-2 and TRBJ1-2; no firm D call. The CDR3 is 14 amino acids. Trimming removed 6 bases from V and 6 bases from J, with 17 bases in between. Germline CDR1 reads SGHTA; CDR2 reads FQGNSA. This chain's CDR3 is CASSRGGNSDGYTF. The CDR3 DNA reads as TGTGCCAGCAGTCGGGGAGGGAATTCGGATGGCTACACCTTC.

The gene calls are TRBV5-1 and TRBJ2-1; D not resolved. Trimming removed 0 bases at V and 12 bases at J, with 13 bases between. Germline CDR1 and CDR2: SGHRS and YFSETQ. The CDR3 length is 13 residues. This CDR3 reads CASSLEGVDGQFF. CDR3 coding DNA: TGCGCCAGCAGCTTGGAAGGTGTGGATGGGCAGTTCTTC.

This chain joins TRBV7-2 and TRBJ1-4, with no clear D. Germline V gives CDR1 SGHTA, CDR2 FQGNSA. V was clipped by 1 base and J by 0 bases, with 3 bases between them. CDR3 length: 14 amino acids. This CDR3 reads CASSLEPTNEKLFF. The CDR3 DNA reads TGTGCCAGCAGCTTAGAACCAACTAATGAAAAACTGTTTTTT. The entire variable domain, with the rest obtained from reference TRBV7-2 and TRBJ1-4, is as follows: GAGVSQSPSNKVTEKGKDVELRCDPISGHTALYWYRQSLGQGLEFLIYFQGNSAPDKSGLPSDRFSAERTGGSVSTLTIQRTQQEDSAVYLCASSLEPTNEKLFFGSGTQLSVL.

The chain employs TRBV29-1 and TRBJ2-1, with D possibly being TRBD1 (5 bases). The CDR3 is 13 amino acids. Trimming cost V 4 bases and J 13 bases, with 20 bases left between them. Germline V gene sequence: CDR1 SQVTM, CDR2 ANQGSEA. The DNA for the CDR3 is TGCAGCGTTGGTGACAGCCTCCAAGAGACCCAGTTCTTC. Translated, it gives CSVGDSLQETQFF.

The chain is built from TRBV3-1 and TRBJ2-7; D might be TRBD1 (6 bases). Gene TRBJ2-4 matches the end of the DNA better, so the J call may be wrong. This CDR3 is 19 amino acids long. Germline V lookup: CDR1 LGHDT, CDR2 YNNKEL (reference sequence). The CDR3 spells CASSQEDGVNRAFGNIQYF. The CDR3 DNA reads TGTGCCAGCAGCCAAGAAGATGGCGTTAACAGGGCGTTTGGGAACATTCAGTACTTC.

This clonotype turned up a few times. The chain joins TRBV27 to TRBJ1-2; 10 bases are shared with TRBD1. The V gene's germline CDR1 is MNHEY and CDR2 SMNVEV (reference sequence). The CDR3 totals 15 residues. Trimming took 2 bases from V and 4 from J; bases not matched to a gene: 4. The CDR3 loop is CASSLQGQGIYGYTF. The CDR3 DNA is TGTGCCAGCAGTTTACAGGGACAGGGGATCTATGGCTACACCTTC.

J is TRBJ2-4 and V is TRBV3-1, with no clear D. With 4 bases removed from V and 3 bases from J, the gap between germline ends came to 13 bases. This CDR3 is 15 amino acids long. CDR1 is LGHDT and CDR2 is YNNKEL in the germline V gene (reference sequence). The CDR3 bases are TGTGCCAGCAGCCCGGATCGACTGGTCAAAAACATTCAGTACTTC. Translated, it gives CASSPDRLVKNIQYF.

The V gene is TRBV10-3, the J gene TRBJ2-1; 8 bases align to TRBD1. Trimming took 7 bases from V and 6 from J; bases not matched to a gene: 11. The CDR3 is 15 residues long. Germline V gene sequence: CDR1 ENHRY, CDR2 SYGVKD. The chain's CDR3 is CAITYAGGDRNEQFF. In nucleotides, the CDR3 is TGTGCCATCACTTACGCAGGGGGCGATCGCAATGAGCAGTTCTTC.

This clonotype was seen just once. This chain connects TRBV12-3 or TRBV12-4 to TRBJ2-3; possible D gene TRBD1, 6 bases. The CDR3 length is 16 residues. V lost 5 bases and J lost 2, with 17 bases in between. CDR3: CASSPQTGDFTDTQYF. The CDR3 DNA sequence: TGTGCCAGCAGTCCGCAGACAGGAGATTTCACAGATACGCAGTATTTT.

The chain links TRBV4-1 to TRBJ2-7, with D maybe TRBD1 (6 bases). The CDR3 sequence is 13 residues long. V was clipped by 1 base and J by 6 bases, with 10 bases between them. The germline V gene has CDR1 MGHRA and CDR2 YSYEKL. CDR3 nucleotides: TGCGCCAGCAGCCAAGCACAGGGTTTCGAGCAGTACTTC. It is translated as CASSQAQGFEQYF.

The chain employs TRBV7-6 and TRBJ2-6; D is uncertain. Trimming pared 7 bases from V and 4 bases from J, leaving 14 bases between. The germline gives CDR1 SGHVS, CDR2 FNYEAQ. The CDR3 consists of 15 residues. DNA for the CDR3: TGTGCCAGCACCCTCGGCAGGTCCGGGGCCAACGTCCTGACTTTC. Encoded protein: CASTLGRSGANVLTF.